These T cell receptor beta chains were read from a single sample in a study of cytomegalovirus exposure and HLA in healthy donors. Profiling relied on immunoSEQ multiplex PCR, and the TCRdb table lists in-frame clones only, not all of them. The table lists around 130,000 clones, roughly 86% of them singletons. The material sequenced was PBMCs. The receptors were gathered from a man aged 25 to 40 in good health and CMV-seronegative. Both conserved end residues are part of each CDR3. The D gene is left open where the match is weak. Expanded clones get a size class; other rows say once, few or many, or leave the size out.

CDR3nt: TGTGCCAGCAGAGGACAGGGACTAAATCAGCCCCAGCATTTT
CDR3aa: CASRGQGLNQPQHF
d_gene: TRBD1
v_gene: TRBV6-5
abundance: .
j_gene: TRBJ1-5

CDR3nt: TGCAGCGTTGAATCGACAGTTTCGAACACTGAAGCTTTCTTT
CDR3aa: CSVESTVSNTEAFF
d_gene: .
v_gene: TRBV29-1
abundance: .
j_gene: TRBJ1-1

CDR3nt: TGTGCCAGCAGCAACATCGCCGGGGAGCTGTTTTTT
CDR3aa: CASSNIAGELFF
d_gene: .
v_gene: TRBV6-4
abundance: .
j_gene: TRBJ2-2

CDR3nt: TGCGCCAGCAGCCCTAGGGACAGAGCTCTTTACGAGCAGTACTTC
CDR3aa: CASSPRDRALYEQYF
d_gene: TRBD1
v_gene: TRBV5-1
abundance: .
j_gene: TRBJ2-7

CDR3nt: TGTGCCAGCAGCATGAGGGCTGTTAGCACTGAAGCTTTCTTT
CDR3aa: CASSMRAVSTEAFF
d_gene: .
v_gene: TRBV9
abundance: once
j_gene: TRBJ1-1

CDR3nt: TGTGCCAGCAGGGGACAGCTGAGGACTGAAGCTTTCTTT
CDR3aa: CASRGQLRTEAFF
d_gene: TRBD1
v_gene: TRBV2
abundance: .
j_gene: TRBJ1-1

CDR3nt: TGTGCCAGTAGGATCTCGGAACTAGCGGGAGCGGGGGAGCAGTACTTC
CDR3aa: CASRISELAGAGEQYF
d_gene: TRBD2
v_gene: TRBV19
abundance: .
j_gene: TRBJ2-7

CDR3nt: TGTGCCAGCAGCGTGGGACAGGGGAAAGGGGAGCTGTTTTTT
CDR3aa: CASSVGQGKGELFF
d_gene: TRBD1
v_gene: TRBV7-3
abundance: .
j_gene: TRBJ2-2

CDR3nt: TGTGCCTGTAGCGGAGGGGTTAATCAGCCCCAGCATTTT
CDR3aa: CACSGGVNQPQHF
d_gene: .
v_gene: TRBV30
abundance: .
j_gene: TRBJ1-5

CDR3nt: TGTGCCAGCAGCTCCAAACAGGGGAACTATGGCTACACCTTC
CDR3aa: CASSSKQGNYGYTF
d_gene: TRBD1
v_gene: TRBV7-9
abundance: .
j_gene: TRBJ1-2

CDR3nt: TGTGCCAGCAGCTTAACCGGGACAGCGGTCACTGAAGCTTTCTTT
CDR3aa: CASSLTGTAVTEAFF
d_gene: TRBD1
v_gene: TRBV9
abundance: .
j_gene: TRBJ1-1

CDR3nt: TGTGCCACCAAGGCGCAGGGGGCGTCTGGCTACACCTTC
CDR3aa: CATKAQGASGYTF
d_gene: TRBD1
v_gene: TRBV19
abundance: .
j_gene: TRBJ1-2

CDR3nt: TGTGCCAGCATGCCCGGGAGCTCTGGGGCCAACGTCCTGACTTTC
CDR3aa: CASMPGSSGANVLTF
d_gene: .
v_gene: TRBV28
abundance: .
j_gene: TRBJ2-6

CDR3nt: TGTGCCAGCAGCGCCCGGGAGACCCAGTACTTC
CDR3aa: CASSARETQYF
d_gene: .
v_gene: TRBV6-5
abundance: .
j_gene: TRBJ2-5

CDR3nt: TGTGCCAGCAGTTGGGACACCTCTAACTATGGCTACACCTTC
CDR3aa: CASSWDTSNYGYTF
d_gene: .
v_gene: TRBV6-1
abundance: few
j_gene: TRBJ1-2

CDR3nt: TGTGCCAGCTCACCCTGGCAACAATCTAACTATGGCTACACCTTC
CDR3aa: CASSPWQQSNYGYTF
d_gene: .
v_gene: TRBV18
abundance: .
j_gene: TRBJ1-2

CDR3nt: TGCGCCAGCAGCTCAAACAGGGACTATAATTCACCCCTCCACTTT
CDR3aa: CASSSNRDYNSPLHF
d_gene: .
v_gene: TRBV5-1
abundance: .
j_gene: TRBJ1-6

CDR3nt: TGTGCCAGCAGCCAAAGGACAGGGTTTGGAAACACCATATATTTT
CDR3aa: CASSQRTGFGNTIYF
d_gene: TRBD1
v_gene: TRBV13
abundance: .
j_gene: TRBJ1-3

CDR3nt: TGTGCCTGGAGTTCCGGGACAGGGGGCTACGAGCAGTACTTC
CDR3aa: CAWSSGTGGYEQYF
d_gene: TRBD1
v_gene: TRBV30
abundance: .
j_gene: TRBJ2-7

CDR3nt: TGCGCCAGCAGCCAAGATCAACTGGGAACTAGCGGGACTTACAATGAGCAGTTCTTC
CDR3aa: CASSQDQLGTSGTYNEQFF
d_gene: TRBD2
v_gene: TRBV4-1
abundance: .
j_gene: TRBJ2-1

CDR3nt: TGCGCCAGCAGAAAAACGACTAGCGCAGGGGACGAGCAGTACTTC
CDR3aa: CASRKTTSAGDEQYF
d_gene: TRBD2
v_gene: TRBV10-2
abundance: .
j_gene: TRBJ2-7

CDR3nt: TGTGCCAGCGTTAGACAGGGGGTTATCTATGGCTACACCTTC
CDR3aa: CASVRQGVIYGYTF
d_gene: TRBD1
v_gene: TRBV5-6
abundance: .
j_gene: TRBJ1-2

CDR3nt: TGTGCCAGCAGCCGAAATGGTCGGTATGAGCAGTTCTTC
CDR3aa: CASSRNGRYEQFF
d_gene: .
v_gene: TRBV7-3
abundance: .
j_gene: TRBJ2-1

CDR3nt: TGTGCCAGCAGTGATGGGAGGCTCACTGAAGCTTTCTTT
CDR3aa: CASSDGRLTEAFF
d_gene: .
v_gene: TRBV25-1
abundance: .
j_gene: TRBJ1-1

CDR3nt: TGTGCCAGCAGCTTGGACCCGGAGGAAGGCTACACCTTC
CDR3aa: CASSLDPEEGYTF
d_gene: .
v_gene: TRBV5-5
abundance: .
j_gene: TRBJ1-2

CDR3nt: TGTGCCAGCAGTTTTGGAGGGGCTGGAAACACCATATATTTT
CDR3aa: CASSFGGAGNTIYF
d_gene: .
v_gene: TRBV27
abundance: .
j_gene: TRBJ1-3

CDR3nt: TGTGCCAGCAGCTATAGCAGGGGTACTGAAGCTTTCTTT
CDR3aa: CASSYSRGTEAFF
d_gene: .
v_gene: TRBV7-2
abundance: .
j_gene: TRBJ1-1

CDR3nt: TGTGCCACCAGCGGGAGGACAGGGGGCCAGACCTACGAGCAGTACTTC
CDR3aa: CATSGRTGGQTYEQYF
d_gene: TRBD1
v_gene: TRBV15
abundance: .
j_gene: TRBJ2-7

CDR3nt: TGTGCCAGCAGTCGAATACAGGGCACCTACGAGCAGTACTTC
CDR3aa: CASSRIQGTYEQYF
d_gene: .
v_gene: TRBV14
abundance: once
j_gene: TRBJ2-7